This is a list of T cell receptor beta chains from one sample in a study of PD-1 blockade in classical Hodgkin lymphoma. The assay was immunoSEQ multiplex PCR, and TCRdb's table has in-frame clones only and misses some. Among over 90,000 clones listed, 89% were seen once. Sequenced here: peripheral blood mononuclear cells (PBMCs), sampled before the second cycle of nivolumab. These receptors were taken from a human donor with classical Hodgkin lymphoma. Both conserved end residues are part of each CDR3. The order of the fields is D gene, J gene, V gene, CDR3 protein, CDR3 DNA. The D gene is left open where the match is weak.

TRBD2	TRBJ2-7	TRBV19	CASSTLGLAGVYEQYF	TGTGCCAGTAGTACCCTAGGACTAGCGGGAGTCTACGAGCAGTACTTC
TRBD1	TRBJ2-3	TRBV10-3	CAISPGTASTDTQYF	TGTGCCATCAGTCCCGGGACAGCGAGCACAGATACGCAGTATTTT
NA	TRBJ2-1	TRBV1	CTSRRGSLFNEQFF	TGCACCAGCAGGAGGGGTAGCCTTTTCAATGAGCAGTTCTTC
NA	TRBJ2-4	TRBV2	CASTPGRSRLAKNIQYF	TGTGCCAGCACCCCCGGACGCTCTCGACTGGCCAAAAACATTCAGTACTTC
NA	TRBJ1-2	TRBV9	CASSVDIGPTYGYTF	TGTGCCAGCAGCGTAGATATAGGGCCAACCTATGGCTACACCTTC
TRBD2	TRBJ2-3	TRBV7-2	CASSDGLASTDTQYF	TGTGCCAGCAGCGATGGACTAGCGAGCACAGATACGCAGTATTTT
NA	TRBJ2-3	TRBV30	CAWSRGGGTDTQYF	TGTGCCTGGAGTAGAGGGGGGGGCACAGATACGCAGTATTTT
TRBD1	TRBJ2-7	TRBV5-1	CASSLIVRQGPYEQYF	TGCGCCAGCAGCTTGATAGTAAGACAGGGACCCTACGAGCAGTACTTC
NA	TRBJ1-3	TRBV10-2	CASSKQGSGNTIYF	TGCGCCAGCAGTAAACAGGGATCTGGAAACACCATATATTTT
TRBD2	TRBJ2-1	TRBV5-1	CASSLLAGGYNEQFF	TGCGCCAGCAGCCTACTAGCGGGAGGCTACAATGAGCAGTTCTTC
NA	TRBJ2-2	TRBV4-1	CASSQGELGPNTGELFF	TGCGCCAGCAGCCAGGGGGAACTAGGACCGAACACCGGGGAGCTGTTTTTT
NA	TRBJ2-2	TRBV18	CASSPTEVGELFF	TGTGCCAGCTCACCGACAGAAGTCGGGGAGCTGTTTTTT
TRBD1	TRBJ2-7	TRBV7-6	CASSLGQGSSYEQYF	TGTGCCAGCAGCCTCGGACAGGGGAGCTCCTACGAGCAGTACTTC
NA	TRBJ2-1	TRBV18	CASSPPGPGDNEQFF	TGTGCCAGCTCACCACCCGGCCCCGGGGACAATGAGCAGTTCTTC
NA	TRBJ2-4	TRBV28	CASSSAEVIQYF	TGTGCCAGCTCCTCAGCCGAGGTCATTCAGTACTTC
NA	TRBJ1-3	TRBV27	CASSPQGSGNTIYF	TGTGCCAGCAGCCCCCAGGGCTCTGGAAACACCATATATTTT
NA	TRBJ2-7	TRBV5-6	CASRGWGAGYEQYF	TGTGCCAGCAGGGGGTGGGGAGCAGGCTACGAGCAGTACTTC
NA	TRBJ2-5	TRBV5-5	CASSLPGVQETQYF	TGTGCCAGCAGCTTGCCAGGGGTCCAAGAGACCCAGTACTTC
NA	TRBJ2-1	TRBV11-3	CASSLDQTSEQFF	TGTGCCAGCAGCTTAGATCAGACCTCCGAGCAGTTCTTC
NA	TRBJ2-7	TRBV6-5	CAIQGPGYEQYF	TGTGCCATACAGGGTCCGGGCTACGAGCAGTACTTC
TRBD2	TRBJ2-1	TRBV29-1	CSVDGGGWQFF	TGCAGCGTTGACGGGGGGGGATGGCAGTTCTTC
TRBD1	TRBJ2-5	TRBV5-1	CASSLEPTGWVLETQYF	TGCGCCAGCAGCTTGGAGCCGACAGGGTGGGTCTTAGAGACCCAGTACTTC
NA	TRBJ2-5	TRBV6-1	CASSPSRAQETQYF	TGTGCCAGCTCCCCCAGTAGGGCCCAAGAGACCCAGTACTTC